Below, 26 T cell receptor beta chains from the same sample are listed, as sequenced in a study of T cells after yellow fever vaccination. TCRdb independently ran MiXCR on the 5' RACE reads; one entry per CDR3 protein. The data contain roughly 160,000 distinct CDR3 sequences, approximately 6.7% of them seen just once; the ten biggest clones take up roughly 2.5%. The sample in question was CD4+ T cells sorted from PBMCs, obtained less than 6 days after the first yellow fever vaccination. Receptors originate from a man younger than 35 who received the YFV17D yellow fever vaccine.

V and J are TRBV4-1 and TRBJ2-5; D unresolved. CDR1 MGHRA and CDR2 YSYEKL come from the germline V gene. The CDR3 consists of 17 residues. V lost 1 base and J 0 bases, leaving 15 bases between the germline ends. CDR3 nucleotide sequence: TGCGCCAGCAGCCAAGGGGTCAGGCTACAGTACCAAGAGACCCAGTACTTC. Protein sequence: CASSQGVRLQYQETQYF.

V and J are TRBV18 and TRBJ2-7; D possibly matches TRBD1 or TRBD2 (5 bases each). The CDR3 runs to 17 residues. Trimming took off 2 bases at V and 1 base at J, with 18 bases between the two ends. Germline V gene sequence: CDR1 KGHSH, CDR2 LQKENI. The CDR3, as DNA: TGTGCCAGCTCACCAGACCCCTTGGGGACGAGGTCCTACGAGCAGTACGTC. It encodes CASSPDPLGTRSYEQYV.

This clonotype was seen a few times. CDR3 sequence (DNA): TGTGCCAGCTCACGGGGGACGGCGGACACCATATATTTT. This encodes CASSRGTADTIYF. The V call is TRBV18, the J call TRBJ1-3; tentatively, D is TRBD1 (5 bases). V was shortened by 4 bases and J by 8 bases, with 12 bases between the two germline ends. The CDR3 length is 13 residues. Germline-derived CDR1 and CDR2 are KGHSH and LQKENI.

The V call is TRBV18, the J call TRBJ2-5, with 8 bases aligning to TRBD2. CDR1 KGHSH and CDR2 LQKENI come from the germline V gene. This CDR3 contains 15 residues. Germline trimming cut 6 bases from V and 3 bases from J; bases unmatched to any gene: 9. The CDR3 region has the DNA TGTGCCAGCTCCCCGAGGCGGGGGGCCGAAGAGACCCAGTACTTC. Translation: CASSPRRGAEETQYF. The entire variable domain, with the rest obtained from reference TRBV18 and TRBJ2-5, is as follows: NAGVMQNPRHLVRRRGQEARLRCSPMKGHSHVYWYRQLPEEGLKFMVYLQKENIIDESGMPKERFSAEFPKEGPSILRIQQVVRGDSAAYFCASSPRRGAEETQYFGPGTRLLVL.

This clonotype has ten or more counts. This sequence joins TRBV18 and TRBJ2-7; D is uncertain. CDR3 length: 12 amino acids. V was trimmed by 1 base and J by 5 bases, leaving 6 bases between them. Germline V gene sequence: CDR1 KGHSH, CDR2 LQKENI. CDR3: CASSPQRDEQYF. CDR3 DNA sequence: TGTGCCAGCTCACCACAAAGGGACGAGCAGTACTTC.

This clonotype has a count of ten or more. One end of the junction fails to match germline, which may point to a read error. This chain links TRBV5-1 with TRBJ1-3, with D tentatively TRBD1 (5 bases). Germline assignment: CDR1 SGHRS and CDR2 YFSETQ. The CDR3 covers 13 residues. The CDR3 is CASSLGAGNTIYF. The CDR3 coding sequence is TGTGCCAGCAGTTTAGGGGCTGGAAACACCATATATTTT. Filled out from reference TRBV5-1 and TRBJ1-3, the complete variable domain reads KAGVTQTPRYLIKTRGQQVTLSCSPISGHRSVSWYQQTPGQGLQFLFEYFSETQRNKGNFPGRFSGRQFSNSRSEMNVSTLELGDSALYLCASSLGAGNTIYFGEGSWLTVV.

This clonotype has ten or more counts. DNA of the CDR3: TGTGCCAGCAGCCGAGTGGGGGCCCCCCTCTACGAGCAGTACTTC. Its protein product is CASSRVGAPLYEQYF. V gene TRBV7-6 combines with J gene TRBJ2-7, with D possibly being TRBD1 (6 bases). The CDR3 runs to 15 residues. CDR1 SGHVS and CDR2 FNYEAQ come from the germline V gene. The V gene lost 5 bases and the J gene lost 3 bases, with 17 bases spanning the gap.

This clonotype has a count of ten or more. The DNA of the CDR3 is TGTGCCAGCAGACCGGACCGGCCCCTATCGGCCTACACCTTC. It is translated as CASRPDRPLSAYTF. This sequence joins TRBV7-8 and TRBJ1-2; D uncertain. CDR1 SGHVS and CDR2 FQNEAQ come from the germline V gene. CDR3 length: 14 amino acids. V was shortened by 6 bases and J by 10 bases, with 21 bases between the two germline ends.

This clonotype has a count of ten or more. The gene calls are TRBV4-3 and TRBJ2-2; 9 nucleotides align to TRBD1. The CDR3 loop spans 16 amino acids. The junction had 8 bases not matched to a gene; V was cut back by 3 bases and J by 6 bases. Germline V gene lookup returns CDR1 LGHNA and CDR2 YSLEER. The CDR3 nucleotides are TGCGCCAGCAGCCAGCCGCCGGGACAGGGACCCGGGGAGCTGTTTTTT. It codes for CASSQPPGQGPGELFF.

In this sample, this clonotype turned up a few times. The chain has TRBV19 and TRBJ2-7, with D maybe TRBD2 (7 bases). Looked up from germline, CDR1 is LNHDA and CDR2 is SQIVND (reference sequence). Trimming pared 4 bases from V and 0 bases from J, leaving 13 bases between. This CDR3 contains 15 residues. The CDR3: CASSSAGASSYEQYF. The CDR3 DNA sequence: TGTGCCAGTAGTAGTGCGGGGGCGAGCTCCTACGAGCAGTACTTC.

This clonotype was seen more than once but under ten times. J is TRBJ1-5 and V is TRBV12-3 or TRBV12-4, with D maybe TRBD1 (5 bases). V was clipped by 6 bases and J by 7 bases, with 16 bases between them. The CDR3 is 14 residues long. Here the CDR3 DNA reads TGTGCCAGCAGCCTAGAGGGGAGTTGGCAGCCCCAGCATTTT. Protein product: CASSLEGSWQPQHF.

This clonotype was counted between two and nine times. CDR3 region: CSVVGQGFYEQYF. Written as DNA, the CDR3 is TGCAGCGTGGTGGGCCAGGGGTTTTACGAGCAGTACTTC. The rearrangement joins TRBV29-1 to TRBJ2-7; tentatively, D is TRBD1 (6 bases). Trimming stripped 6 bases from V and 4 bases from J, with 16 bases between. Germline V lookup: CDR1 SQVTM, CDR2 ANQGSEA. This CDR3 has 13 amino acids.

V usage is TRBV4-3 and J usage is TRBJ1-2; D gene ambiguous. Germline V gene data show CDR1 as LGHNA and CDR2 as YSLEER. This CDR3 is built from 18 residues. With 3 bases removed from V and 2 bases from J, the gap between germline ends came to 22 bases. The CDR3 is CASSHNPGTVGVNYGYTF. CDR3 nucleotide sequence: TGCGCCAGCAGCCATAACCCCGGAACAGTGGGCGTAAACTATGGCTACACCTTC.

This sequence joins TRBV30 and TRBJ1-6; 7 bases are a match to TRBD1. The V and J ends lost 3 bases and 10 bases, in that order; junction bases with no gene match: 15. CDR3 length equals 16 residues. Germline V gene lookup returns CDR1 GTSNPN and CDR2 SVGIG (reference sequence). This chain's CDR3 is CAWSSFRDRGDSPLHF. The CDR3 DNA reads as TGTGCCTGGAGCTCTTTCCGGGACAGAGGCGACTCACCCCTCCACTTT.

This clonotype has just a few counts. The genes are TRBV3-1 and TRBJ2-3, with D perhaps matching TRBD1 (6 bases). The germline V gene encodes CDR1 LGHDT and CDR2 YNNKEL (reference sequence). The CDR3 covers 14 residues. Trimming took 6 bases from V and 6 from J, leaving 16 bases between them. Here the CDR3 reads CASSQGWGRDTQYF. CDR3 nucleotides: TGTGCCAGCAGTCAGGGGTGGGGGCGTGATACGCAGTATTTT.

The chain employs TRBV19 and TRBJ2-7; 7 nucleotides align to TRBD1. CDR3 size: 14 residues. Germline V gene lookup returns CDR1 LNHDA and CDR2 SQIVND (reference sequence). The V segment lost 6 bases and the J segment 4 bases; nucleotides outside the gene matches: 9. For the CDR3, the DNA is TGTGCCAGTAGCACCGGGACAGACCTTTACGAGCAGTACTTC. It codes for CASSTGTDLYEQYF.

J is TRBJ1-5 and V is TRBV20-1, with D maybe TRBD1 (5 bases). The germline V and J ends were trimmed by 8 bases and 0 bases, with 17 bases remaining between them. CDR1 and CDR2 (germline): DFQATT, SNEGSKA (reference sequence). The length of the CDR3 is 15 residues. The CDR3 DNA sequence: TGCAGTACTGACACCGGGACCTATAGCAATCAGCCCCAGCATTTT. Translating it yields CSTDTGTYSNQPQHF.

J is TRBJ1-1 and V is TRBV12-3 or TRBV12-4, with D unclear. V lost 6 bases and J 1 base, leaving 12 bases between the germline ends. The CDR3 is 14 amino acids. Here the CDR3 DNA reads TGTGCCAGCAGGTTCCCGACTGCGAACACTGAAGCTTTCTTT. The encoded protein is CASRFPTANTEAFF.

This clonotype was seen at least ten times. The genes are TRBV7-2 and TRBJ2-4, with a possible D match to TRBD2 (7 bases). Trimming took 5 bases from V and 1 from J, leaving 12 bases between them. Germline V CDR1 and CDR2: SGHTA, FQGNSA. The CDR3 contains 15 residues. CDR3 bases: TGTGCCAGCAGCGAAGGGGGGGCGGCCAAAAACATTCAGTACTTC. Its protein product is CASSEGGAAKNIQYF.

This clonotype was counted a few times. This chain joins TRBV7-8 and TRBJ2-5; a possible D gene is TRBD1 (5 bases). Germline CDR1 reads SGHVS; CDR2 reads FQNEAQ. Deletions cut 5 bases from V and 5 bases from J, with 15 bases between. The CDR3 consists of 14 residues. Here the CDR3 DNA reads TGTGCCAGCAGCCGTTCCAGGGTCTTGGAGACCCAGTACTTC. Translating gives CASSRSRVLETQYF.

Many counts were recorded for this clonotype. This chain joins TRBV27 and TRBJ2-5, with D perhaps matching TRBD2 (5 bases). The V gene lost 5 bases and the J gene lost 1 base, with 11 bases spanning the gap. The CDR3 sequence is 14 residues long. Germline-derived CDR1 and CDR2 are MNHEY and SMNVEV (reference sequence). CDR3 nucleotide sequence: TGTGCCAGCAGTGCAGACTACACCCAAGAGACCCAGTACTTC. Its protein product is CASSADYTQETQYF.

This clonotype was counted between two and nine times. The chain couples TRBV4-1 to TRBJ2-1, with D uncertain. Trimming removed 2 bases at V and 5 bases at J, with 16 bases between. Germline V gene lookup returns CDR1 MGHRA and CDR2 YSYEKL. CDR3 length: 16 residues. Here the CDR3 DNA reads TGCGCCAGCAGCCAACCCATTAGAACCCGAGACAATGAGCAGTTCTTC. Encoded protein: CASSQPIRTRDNEQFF.

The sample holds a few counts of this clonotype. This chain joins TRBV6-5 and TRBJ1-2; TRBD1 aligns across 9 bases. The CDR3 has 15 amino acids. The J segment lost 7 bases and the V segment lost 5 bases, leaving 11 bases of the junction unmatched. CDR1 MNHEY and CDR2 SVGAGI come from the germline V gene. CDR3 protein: CASSPSGQGTFGYTF. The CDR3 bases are TGTGCCAGCAGTCCCTCGGGACAGGGAACGTTTGGCTACACCTTC.

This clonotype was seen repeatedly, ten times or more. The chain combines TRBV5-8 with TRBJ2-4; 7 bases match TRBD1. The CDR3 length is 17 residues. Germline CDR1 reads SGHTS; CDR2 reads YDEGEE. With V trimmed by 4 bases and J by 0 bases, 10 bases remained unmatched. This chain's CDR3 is CASSPRTGKLAKNIQYF. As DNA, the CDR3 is TGTGCCAGCAGCCCAAGGACAGGAAAACTAGCCAAAAACATTCAGTACTTC. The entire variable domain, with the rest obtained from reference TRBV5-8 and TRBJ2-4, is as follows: EAGVTQSPTHLIKTRGQQATLRCSPISGHTSVYWYQQALGLGLQFLLWYDEGEERNRGNFPPRFSGRQFPNYSSELNVNALELEDSALYLCASSPRTGKLAKNIQYFGAGTRLSVL.

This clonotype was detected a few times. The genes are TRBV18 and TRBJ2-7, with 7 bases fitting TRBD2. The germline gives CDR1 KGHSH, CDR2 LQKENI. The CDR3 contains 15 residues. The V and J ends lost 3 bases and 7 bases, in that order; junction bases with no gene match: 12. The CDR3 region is CASSPDRGTTREQYF. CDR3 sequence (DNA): TGTGCCAGCTCACCGGACCGGGGGACTACGAGGGAGCAGTACTTC.

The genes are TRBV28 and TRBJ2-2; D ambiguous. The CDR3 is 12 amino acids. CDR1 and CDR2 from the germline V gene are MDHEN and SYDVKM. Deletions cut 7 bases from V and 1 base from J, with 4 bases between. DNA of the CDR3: TGTGCCAGCATAGGGAACACCGGGGAGCTGTTTTTT. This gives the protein CASIGNTGELFF.